Listed below are T cell receptor beta chains from one sample, sequenced in a study of response to subunit inactivated influenza vaccine. In TCRdb, the RT-PCR reads were re-called with MiXCR into one record per CDR3 protein. The repertoire holds hundreds of thousands of distinct CDR3 sequences, with about 17% as singletons. The sample in question was CD4+ T cells sorted from PBMCs, obtained around 25 months after vaccination. The receptors were sampled from a man aged 50 to 69 who received an inactivated influenza vaccine. CDR3s include the opening cysteine and the closing phenylalanine or tryptophan. Fields, in order: clone size, V gene, J gene, D gene, CDR3 protein, CDR3 DNA. The D gene is left open where the match is weak. Clone size, where shown, is once, few, many, or a class for clones that have expanded.

abundance: few
v_gene: TRBV7-2
j_gene: TRBJ1-1
d_gene: -
CDR3aa: CASRPRTVDTEAFF
CDR3nt: TGTGCCAGCAGACCAAGGACAGTCGACACTGAAGCTTTCTTT

abundance: -
v_gene: TRBV10-3
j_gene: TRBJ2-3
d_gene: -
CDR3aa: CAISESSSSSTDTQYF
CDR3nt: TGTGCCATCAGTGAGTCATCGAGTTCTAGCACAGATACGCAGTATTTT

abundance: -
v_gene: TRBV28
j_gene: TRBJ1-2
d_gene: -
CDR3aa: CASIQDNYGYTF
CDR3nt: TGTGCCAGCATCCAGGACAACTATGGCTACACCTTC

abundance: many
v_gene: TRBV20-1
j_gene: TRBJ1-6
d_gene: TRBD1
CDR3aa: CSARAGGDTHNSPLHF
CDR3nt: TGCAGTGCTAGAGCAGGGGGCGATACCCATAATTCACCCCTCCACTTT

abundance: many
v_gene: TRBV20-1
j_gene: TRBJ2-5
d_gene: -
CDR3aa: CSANLAPIQETQYF
CDR3nt: TGCAGTGCTAACCTAGCGCCAATCCAAGAGACCCAGTACTTC

abundance: many
v_gene: TRBV5-6
j_gene: TRBJ1-1
d_gene: -
CDR3aa: CASSLVERSTEAFF
CDR3nt: TGTGCCAGCAGCTTGGTCGAGAGGAGCACTGAAGCTTTCTTT

abundance: -
v_gene: TRBV29-1
j_gene: TRBJ2-3
d_gene: TRBD2
CDR3aa: CSVKGRGTDTQYF
CDR3nt: TGCAGCGTTAAAGGGAGGGGTACAGATACGCAGTATTTT

abundance: few
v_gene: TRBV19
j_gene: TRBJ2-2
d_gene: -
CDR3aa: CASSIPPVLDGTGELFF
CDR3nt: TGTGCCAGTAGTATACCCCCGGTTCTTGATGGGACCGGGGAGCTGTTTTTT

abundance: -
v_gene: TRBV6-2/TRBV6-3
j_gene: TRBJ2-7
d_gene: -
CDR3aa: CASSYSSRLFSYEQYF
CDR3nt: TGTGCCAGCAGTTACTCGTCCAGACTATTCTCCTACGAGCAGTACTTC

abundance: few
v_gene: TRBV30
j_gene: TRBJ2-7
d_gene: -
CDR3aa: CAWRGAAFKHEQYF
CDR3nt: TGTGCCTGGAGAGGGGCCGCATTCAAGCACGAGCAGTACTTC

abundance: -
v_gene: TRBV5-1
j_gene: TRBJ2-7
d_gene: -
CDR3aa: CASSEQSYEQYF
CDR3nt: TGCGCCAGCAGCGAACAGAGCTACGAGCAGTACTTC

abundance: -
v_gene: TRBV5-1
j_gene: TRBJ1-6
d_gene: -
CDR3aa: CASSLFVKDNSPLHF
CDR3nt: TGCGCCAGCAGCTTGTTTGTGAAGGATAATTCACCCCTCCACTTT

abundance: -
v_gene: TRBV5-1
j_gene: TRBJ2-5
d_gene: -
CDR3aa: CASSLWGEAPQETQYF
CDR3nt: TGCGCCAGCAGCCTATGGGGGGAGGCCCCCCAAGAGACCCAGTACTTC

abundance: -
v_gene: TRBV7-2
j_gene: TRBJ2-1
d_gene: TRBD2
CDR3aa: CASSLLAGGLAEQFF
CDR3nt: TGTGCCAGCAGCTTATTAGCGGGAGGCTTAGCTGAGCAGTTCTTC

abundance: few
v_gene: TRBV20-1
j_gene: TRBJ2-5
d_gene: TRBD2
CDR3aa: CSARGTRGVGETQYF
CDR3nt: TGCAGTGCTAGAGGGACTAGAGGGGTTGGAGAGACCCAGTACTTC

abundance: -
v_gene: TRBV16
j_gene: TRBJ2-2
d_gene: -
CDR3aa: CASSRDPNTGELFF
CDR3nt: TGTGCCAGCAGCAGGGACCCGAACACCGGGGAGCTGTTTTTT

abundance: -
v_gene: TRBV4-1
j_gene: TRBJ1-2
d_gene: -
CDR3aa: CASSQDNIGGYTF
CDR3nt: TGCGCCAGCAGCCAAGATAACATCGGCGGCTACACCTTC

abundance: many
v_gene: TRBV18
j_gene: TRBJ2-3
d_gene: -
CDR3aa: CASSPADTQYF
CDR3nt: TGTGCCAGCTCACCCGCAGATACGCAGTATTTT

abundance: -
v_gene: TRBV6-6
j_gene: TRBJ1-1
d_gene: -
CDR3aa: CASSYRSVEAFF
CDR3nt: TGTGCCAGCAGTTATCGGTCCGTTGAAGCTTTCTTT

abundance: few
v_gene: TRBV6-1
j_gene: TRBJ2-7
d_gene: -
CDR3aa: CASSLRGEGVYEQYF
CDR3nt: TGTGCCAGCAGTCTCAGGGGGGAGGGCGTCTACGAGCAGTACTTC

abundance: -
v_gene: TRBV29-1
j_gene: TRBJ2-1
d_gene: -
CDR3aa: CSVGSRDEQFF
CDR3nt: TGCAGCGTTGGGAGCCGGGATGAGCAGTTCTTC

abundance: few
v_gene: TRBV5-1
j_gene: TRBJ1-1
d_gene: -
CDR3aa: CASSLGDGFNTEAFF
CDR3nt: TGCGCCAGCAGCTTGGGGGACGGTTTTAACACTGAAGCTTTCTTT

abundance: -
v_gene: TRBV7-9
j_gene: TRBJ2-2
d_gene: -
CDR3aa: CASSSLRQDPGELFF
CDR3nt: TGTGCCAGCAGCTCCCTTCGACAGGACCCCGGGGAGCTGTTTTTT

abundance: -
v_gene: TRBV10-3
j_gene: TRBJ2-5
d_gene: -
CDR3aa: CAIRDSQSAVQETQYF
CDR3nt: TGTGCCATCCGAGACTCCCAATCGGCCGTTCAAGAGACCCAGTACTTC

abundance: -
v_gene: TRBV11-2
j_gene: TRBJ1-1
d_gene: -
CDR3aa: CASSPGPVSNTEAFF
CDR3nt: TGTGCCAGCAGCCCGGGCCCGGTTTCGAACACTGAAGCTTTCTTT

abundance: -
v_gene: TRBV4-1
j_gene: TRBJ1-6
d_gene: -
CDR3aa: CASSQGATGADYYSPLHF
CDR3nt: TGCGCCAGCAGCCAAGGCGCAACTGGGGCCGACTACTATTCACCCCTCCACTTT

abundance: -
v_gene: TRBV27
j_gene: TRBJ2-1
d_gene: -
CDR3aa: CASSLYGYEQFF
CDR3nt: TGTGCCAGCAGTTTATACGGGTATGAGCAGTTCTTC

abundance: -
v_gene: TRBV2
j_gene: TRBJ1-5
d_gene: TRBD1
CDR3aa: CASSDGRGSGNQPQHF
CDR3nt: TGTGCCAGCAGTGATGGCAGGGGGTCGGGCAATCAGCCCCAGCATTTT

abundance: many
v_gene: TRBV4-3
j_gene: TRBJ1-1
d_gene: -
CDR3aa: CASSQGRVAVEAFF
CDR3nt: TGCGCCAGCAGCCAAGGCAGGGTGGCGGTCGAAGCTTTCTTT

abundance: -
v_gene: TRBV5-1
j_gene: TRBJ2-6
d_gene: -
CDR3aa: CASSDRGSSGANVLTF
CDR3nt: TGCGCCAGCAGCGACCGGGGCAGCTCTGGGGCCAACGTCCTGACTTTC

abundance: -
v_gene: TRBV10-3
j_gene: TRBJ1-1
d_gene: -
CDR3aa: CAISESAGITEAFF
CDR3nt: TGTGCCATCAGTGAGTCGGCAGGTATCACTGAAGCTTTCTTT

abundance: -
v_gene: TRBV4-3
j_gene: TRBJ2-3
d_gene: TRBD2
CDR3aa: CASSQGTSGTTDTQYF
CDR3nt: TGCGCCAGCAGCCAAGGGACTAGCGGGACGACAGATACGCAGTATTTT

abundance: few
v_gene: TRBV4-2
j_gene: TRBJ2-3
d_gene: -
CDR3aa: CASSQDGRGEGTDTQYF
CDR3nt: TGTGCCAGCAGCCAAGATGGAAGGGGGGAGGGCACAGATACGCAGTATTTT

abundance: few
v_gene: TRBV4-3
j_gene: TRBJ2-1
d_gene: -
CDR3aa: CASSHTGTTYNEQFF
CDR3nt: TGCGCCAGCAGCCATACCGGGACAACCTACAATGAGCAGTTCTTC

abundance: -
v_gene: TRBV10-3
j_gene: TRBJ2-5
d_gene: TRBD1
CDR3aa: CAISMTGQETQYF
CDR3nt: TGTGCCATCAGCATGACAGGGCAAGAGACCCAGTACTTC

abundance: few
v_gene: TRBV11-2
j_gene: TRBJ2-2
d_gene: TRBD1
CDR3aa: CASSPRQGWTGELFF
CDR3nt: TGTGCCAGCAGCCCGAGACAGGGATGGACCGGGGAGCTGTTTTTT

abundance: many
v_gene: TRBV10-3
j_gene: TRBJ2-7
d_gene: -
CDR3aa: CAISPGSPYEQYF
CDR3nt: TGTGCCATCAGCCCTGGTAGCCCCTACGAGCAGTACTTC

abundance: -
v_gene: TRBV12-3/TRBV12-4
j_gene: TRBJ2-1
d_gene: -
CDR3aa: CASKRDSEQFF
CDR3nt: TGTGCCAGTAAACGGGATTCCGAGCAGTTCTTC

abundance: -
v_gene: TRBV20-1
j_gene: TRBJ1-6
d_gene: -
CDR3aa: CSASPLSGAGNSPLHF
CDR3nt: TGCAGTGCTAGCCCCCTTTCGGGGGCCGGTAATTCACCCCTCCACTTT

abundance: few
v_gene: TRBV4-2
j_gene: TRBJ2-3
d_gene: -
CDR3aa: CASSQGRTGTGPGTRTDTQYF
CDR3nt: TGTGCCAGCAGCCAAGGGAGAACCGGGACAGGGCCCGGGACTAGAACAGATACGCAGTATTTT

abundance: -
v_gene: TRBV20-1
j_gene: TRBJ2-4
d_gene: -
CDR3aa: CSAWGVKNIQYF
CDR3nt: TGCAGTGCGTGGGGGGTCAAAAACATTCAGTACTTC

abundance: -
v_gene: TRBV28
j_gene: TRBJ2-1
d_gene: -
CDR3aa: CASSPGISYNEQFF
CDR3nt: TGTGCCAGCAGCCCCGGGATCTCGTACAATGAGCAGTTCTTC

abundance: -
v_gene: TRBV14
j_gene: TRBJ2-7
d_gene: TRBD1
CDR3aa: CASSPIWGQGRGYEQYF
CDR3nt: TGTGCCAGCAGCCCGATCTGGGGACAGGGCCGCGGGTACGAGCAGTACTTC

abundance: -
v_gene: TRBV29-1
j_gene: TRBJ2-5
d_gene: -
CDR3aa: CSAPRSGASGETQYF
CDR3nt: TGCAGCGCCCCTAGATCGGGAGCCTCCGGGGAGACCCAGTACTTC

abundance: -
v_gene: TRBV28
j_gene: TRBJ2-3
d_gene: TRBD1
CDR3aa: CASSIWTGGTSTDTQYF
CDR3nt: TGTGCCAGCAGTATCTGGACAGGGGGGACTAGCACAGATACGCAGTATTTT

abundance: many
v_gene: TRBV12-3/TRBV12-4
j_gene: TRBJ1-5
d_gene: -
CDR3aa: CASSQGQGQPQHF
CDR3nt: TGTGCCAGCAGCCAGGGGCAGGGACAGCCCCAGCATTTT

abundance: -
v_gene: TRBV4-3
j_gene: TRBJ2-3
d_gene: -
CDR3aa: CASSRGGAVDTQYF
CDR3nt: TGCGCCAGCAGCCGAGGGGGGGCCGTAGATACGCAGTATTTT

abundance: -
v_gene: TRBV5-1
j_gene: TRBJ1-4
d_gene: -
CDR3aa: CASSSSIGTGEKLFF
CDR3nt: TGCGCCAGCAGCTCTTCCATCGGTACGGGGGAAAAACTGTTTTTT

abundance: many
v_gene: TRBV29-1
j_gene: TRBJ2-1
d_gene: -
CDR3aa: CSVKDSSLYNEQFF
CDR3nt: TGCAGCGTGAAAGACAGTAGCCTCTACAATGAGCAGTTCTTC

abundance: few
v_gene: TRBV4-2
j_gene: TRBJ2-3
d_gene: -
CDR3aa: CASSQDLAITTDTQYF
CDR3nt: TGTGCCAGCAGCCAAGATCTGGCCATTACTACAGATACGCAGTATTTT

abundance: few
v_gene: TRBV24-1
j_gene: TRBJ2-1
d_gene: -
CDR3aa: CATSDLQGQYNEQFF
CDR3nt: TGTGCCACCAGTGATTTGCAGGGACAATACAATGAGCAGTTCTTC

abundance: -
v_gene: TRBV19
j_gene: TRBJ2-1
d_gene: TRBD2
CDR3aa: CASSIASGGAYNEQFF
CDR3nt: TGTGCCAGTAGTATAGCTAGCGGGGGTGCCTACAATGAGCAGTTCTTC

abundance: -
v_gene: TRBV28
j_gene: TRBJ2-1
d_gene: -
CDR3aa: CASSKRGPLYNEQFF
CDR3nt: TGTGCCAGCAGTAAGAGGGGTCCACTATACAATGAGCAGTTCTTC

abundance: -
v_gene: TRBV20-1
j_gene: TRBJ1-6
d_gene: TRBD1
CDR3aa: CSAWGQGNSPLHF
CDR3nt: TGCAGTGCTTGGGGACAGGGAAATTCACCCCTCCACTTT